This T cell receptor (beta chain) was sequenced for a study of T cell responses to AZD1222 COVID-19 vaccine. Findings and limits, study-wide: Per reports, nearly half of all spike-specific TCRs target regions that are unmutated in variants. Sampling captured repertoires only after the peak T cell response.

The CDR3 spans 10 residues. Germline V gene lookup returns CDR1 GTSNPN and CDR2 SVGIG (reference sequence). Trimming pared 5 bases from V and 8 bases from J, leaving 6 bases between. Details on this clone: Its specificity is unknown.

The data were produced by immunoSEQ multiplex PCR, yet TCRdb's version contains in-frame clones alone and is incomplete. Of some 89,000 clones in the sample, roughly 88% were seen once. The chain uses TRBV30 and TRBJ1-4; no definite D call. The TCR was taken from an adult in good health. The source was peripheral blood, collected on day 0 of MenACWY control vaccination. This CDR3 is CAWSEEKLFF. DNA of the CDR3: TGTGCCTGGTCGGAGGAAAAACTGTTTTTT.